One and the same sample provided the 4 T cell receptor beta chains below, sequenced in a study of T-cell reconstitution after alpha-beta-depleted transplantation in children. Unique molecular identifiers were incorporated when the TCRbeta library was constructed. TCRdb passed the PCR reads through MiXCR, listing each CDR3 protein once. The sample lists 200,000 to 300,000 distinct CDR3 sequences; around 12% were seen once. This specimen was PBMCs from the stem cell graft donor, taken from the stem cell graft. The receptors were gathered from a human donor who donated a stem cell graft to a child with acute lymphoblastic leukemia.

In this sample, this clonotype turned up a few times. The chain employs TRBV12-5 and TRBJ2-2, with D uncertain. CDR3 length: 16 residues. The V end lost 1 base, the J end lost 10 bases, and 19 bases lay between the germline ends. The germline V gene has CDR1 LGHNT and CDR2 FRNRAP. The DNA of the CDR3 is TGTGCTAGTGGTTTGGGCCCAGTCGGCGGCCCCGTGGAGCTGTTTTTT. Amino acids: CASGLGPVGGPVELFF.

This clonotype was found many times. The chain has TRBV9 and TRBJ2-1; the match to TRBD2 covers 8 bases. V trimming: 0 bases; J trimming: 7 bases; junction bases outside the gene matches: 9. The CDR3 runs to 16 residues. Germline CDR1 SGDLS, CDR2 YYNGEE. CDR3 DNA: TGTGCCAGCAGCGTAGTGCCAGCGGGAGTGGGTAATGAGCAGTTCTTC. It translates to CASSVVPAGVGNEQFF.

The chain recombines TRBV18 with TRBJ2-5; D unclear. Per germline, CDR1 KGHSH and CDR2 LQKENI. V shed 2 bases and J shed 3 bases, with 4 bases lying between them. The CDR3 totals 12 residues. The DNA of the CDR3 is TGTGCCAGCTCACCAACGGAAGAGACCCAGTACTTC. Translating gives CASSPTEETQYF.

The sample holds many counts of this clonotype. The CDR3 nucleotides are TGTGCCAGCATGAGGGGCAGCTACGAGCAGTACTTC. This sequence encodes CASMRGSYEQYF. The chain combines TRBV12-3 or TRBV12-4 with TRBJ2-7, with D possibly being TRBD1 or TRBD2 (5 bases each). The V and J ends lost 7 bases and 3 bases respectively, with 10 bases between them. The CDR3 sequence is 12 residues long.